This TCR beta chain was found in a study of T-cell reconstitution after alpha-beta-depleted transplantation in children. At least ten counts were recorded for this clonotype. The CDR3 contains 16 residues. Germline loops: CDR1 LGHNA, CDR2 YSLEER. Trimming at V came to 1 base and at J to 5 bases, leaving 6 bases not matched to a gene. As it was prepared, the TCRbeta library received unique molecular identifiers. One entry per CDR3 protein, called by TCRdb with MiXCR from the PCR reads. Of more than 150,000 distinct CDR3 sequences in the sample, 6.5% to 7.5% are singletons; the top ten hold around 3.1%.

The clonotype was recovered from a human donor who donated a stem cell graft to a child with Wiskott-Aldrich syndrome. This rearrangement joins TRBV4-3 to TRBJ2-3; 10 bases map to TRBD2. The input for sequencing was PBMCs from the stem cell graft donor, taken from the stem cell graft. CDR3 residues: CASSQGASGRLDTQYF. The CDR3 DNA follows: TGCGCCAGCAGCCAAGGGGCTAGCGGGAGATTAGATACGCAGTATTTT.